The clone carrying this T cell receptor (beta chain) appeared a few times. What it binds is not known. A second PCR, run for about 6 to 12 cycles, used a sample-barcoded 5' primer plus a J-beta primer mix. TCRdb re-called the 5' RACE reads through MiXCR, storing one row per CDR3 protein. The sample contains about 1.4 million distinct CDR3 sequences, around 55% of which appear only once. V dropped 0 bases and J dropped 6 bases, with 9 bases sitting between them. This CDR3 is built from 14 residues. In germline, CDR1 is SGHKS, CDR2 YYEKEE (reference sequence). The sample is drawn from a study of blood T cells in healthy people across ages. Whole-study results and caveats: Across the age range, TCR beta diversity per million T cells fell in a roughly linear way. Among long-lived donors, naive CD4+ cells were more numerous and diversity higher than in aged donors.

V and J are TRBV5-5 and TRBJ1-4; D uncertain. Sequenced input: blood. This TCR was sampled from a man aged 18 to 29 in good health. CDR3 residues: CASSLARGDEKLFF. The CDR3 DNA reads TGTGCCAGCAGCTTGGCTCGGGGTGATGAAAAACTGTTTTTT.